This T cell receptor (beta chain) originates from a study of glioma-infiltrating T cells after dendritic cell vaccination. Looking at the study overall: Patients received three intradermal dendritic cell vaccine injections at biweekly intervals.

Time point indicated: after dendritic cell vaccination, including at tumor progression/relapse. Selection required adequate fresh-frozen tumor tissue plus more than two years' survival data. Assay used: immunoSEQ multiplex PCR; TCRdb lists only in-frame clones, some missing. The sample records 91,000 or so clones, 65% to 85% being singletons. V lost 0 bases to trimming and J lost 2 bases, with 11 bases between them. Germline V lookup: CDR1 SGDLS, CDR2 YYNGEE. This CDR3 has 15 residues. Sample: blood, taken after dendritic cell vaccination. The sequence came from a human donor with glioblastoma. This chain uses TRBV9 with TRBJ2-5; D ambiguous. This CDR3 is CASSVAPDKQETQYF. The CDR3 DNA follows: TGTGCCAGCAGCGTAGCTCCCGACAAACAAGAGACCCAGTACTTC.